The clone carrying this T cell receptor (beta chain) appeared a few times. Its antigen is not identified. This sample was taken from a study of T-cell memory formation after mild COVID-19. Study as a whole: Each donor largely had its own TCR clusters. Broader study findings: Nothing confirmed that second-wave clones peaking on day 37 were specific for SARS-CoV-2.

Trimming left V 2 bases short and J 8 bases short, with 12 bases between. Germline V gene data show CDR1 as MNHEY and CDR2 as SVGEGT. This CDR3 spans 13 amino acids. Via MiXCR, TCRdb re-called the 5' RACE reads, giving one row per CDR3 protein. The repertoire holds roughly 40,000 distinct CDR3 sequences, 5.5% to 8.5% seen once, with less than 0.95% in the top ten. The origin of this receptor is an adult who had mild COVID-19 (a few samples of this study predate the infection). Cell type and time point are not known. The chain combines TRBV6-2 or TRBV6-3 with TRBJ1-1; D is perhaps TRBD1 (5 bases). Sample: PBMCs or a T cell subset sorted from them (not recorded which). CDR3 bases: TGTGCCAGCAGTTACCGGGGGGGGAGGGAAGCTTTCTTT. Translated: CASSYRGGREAFF.